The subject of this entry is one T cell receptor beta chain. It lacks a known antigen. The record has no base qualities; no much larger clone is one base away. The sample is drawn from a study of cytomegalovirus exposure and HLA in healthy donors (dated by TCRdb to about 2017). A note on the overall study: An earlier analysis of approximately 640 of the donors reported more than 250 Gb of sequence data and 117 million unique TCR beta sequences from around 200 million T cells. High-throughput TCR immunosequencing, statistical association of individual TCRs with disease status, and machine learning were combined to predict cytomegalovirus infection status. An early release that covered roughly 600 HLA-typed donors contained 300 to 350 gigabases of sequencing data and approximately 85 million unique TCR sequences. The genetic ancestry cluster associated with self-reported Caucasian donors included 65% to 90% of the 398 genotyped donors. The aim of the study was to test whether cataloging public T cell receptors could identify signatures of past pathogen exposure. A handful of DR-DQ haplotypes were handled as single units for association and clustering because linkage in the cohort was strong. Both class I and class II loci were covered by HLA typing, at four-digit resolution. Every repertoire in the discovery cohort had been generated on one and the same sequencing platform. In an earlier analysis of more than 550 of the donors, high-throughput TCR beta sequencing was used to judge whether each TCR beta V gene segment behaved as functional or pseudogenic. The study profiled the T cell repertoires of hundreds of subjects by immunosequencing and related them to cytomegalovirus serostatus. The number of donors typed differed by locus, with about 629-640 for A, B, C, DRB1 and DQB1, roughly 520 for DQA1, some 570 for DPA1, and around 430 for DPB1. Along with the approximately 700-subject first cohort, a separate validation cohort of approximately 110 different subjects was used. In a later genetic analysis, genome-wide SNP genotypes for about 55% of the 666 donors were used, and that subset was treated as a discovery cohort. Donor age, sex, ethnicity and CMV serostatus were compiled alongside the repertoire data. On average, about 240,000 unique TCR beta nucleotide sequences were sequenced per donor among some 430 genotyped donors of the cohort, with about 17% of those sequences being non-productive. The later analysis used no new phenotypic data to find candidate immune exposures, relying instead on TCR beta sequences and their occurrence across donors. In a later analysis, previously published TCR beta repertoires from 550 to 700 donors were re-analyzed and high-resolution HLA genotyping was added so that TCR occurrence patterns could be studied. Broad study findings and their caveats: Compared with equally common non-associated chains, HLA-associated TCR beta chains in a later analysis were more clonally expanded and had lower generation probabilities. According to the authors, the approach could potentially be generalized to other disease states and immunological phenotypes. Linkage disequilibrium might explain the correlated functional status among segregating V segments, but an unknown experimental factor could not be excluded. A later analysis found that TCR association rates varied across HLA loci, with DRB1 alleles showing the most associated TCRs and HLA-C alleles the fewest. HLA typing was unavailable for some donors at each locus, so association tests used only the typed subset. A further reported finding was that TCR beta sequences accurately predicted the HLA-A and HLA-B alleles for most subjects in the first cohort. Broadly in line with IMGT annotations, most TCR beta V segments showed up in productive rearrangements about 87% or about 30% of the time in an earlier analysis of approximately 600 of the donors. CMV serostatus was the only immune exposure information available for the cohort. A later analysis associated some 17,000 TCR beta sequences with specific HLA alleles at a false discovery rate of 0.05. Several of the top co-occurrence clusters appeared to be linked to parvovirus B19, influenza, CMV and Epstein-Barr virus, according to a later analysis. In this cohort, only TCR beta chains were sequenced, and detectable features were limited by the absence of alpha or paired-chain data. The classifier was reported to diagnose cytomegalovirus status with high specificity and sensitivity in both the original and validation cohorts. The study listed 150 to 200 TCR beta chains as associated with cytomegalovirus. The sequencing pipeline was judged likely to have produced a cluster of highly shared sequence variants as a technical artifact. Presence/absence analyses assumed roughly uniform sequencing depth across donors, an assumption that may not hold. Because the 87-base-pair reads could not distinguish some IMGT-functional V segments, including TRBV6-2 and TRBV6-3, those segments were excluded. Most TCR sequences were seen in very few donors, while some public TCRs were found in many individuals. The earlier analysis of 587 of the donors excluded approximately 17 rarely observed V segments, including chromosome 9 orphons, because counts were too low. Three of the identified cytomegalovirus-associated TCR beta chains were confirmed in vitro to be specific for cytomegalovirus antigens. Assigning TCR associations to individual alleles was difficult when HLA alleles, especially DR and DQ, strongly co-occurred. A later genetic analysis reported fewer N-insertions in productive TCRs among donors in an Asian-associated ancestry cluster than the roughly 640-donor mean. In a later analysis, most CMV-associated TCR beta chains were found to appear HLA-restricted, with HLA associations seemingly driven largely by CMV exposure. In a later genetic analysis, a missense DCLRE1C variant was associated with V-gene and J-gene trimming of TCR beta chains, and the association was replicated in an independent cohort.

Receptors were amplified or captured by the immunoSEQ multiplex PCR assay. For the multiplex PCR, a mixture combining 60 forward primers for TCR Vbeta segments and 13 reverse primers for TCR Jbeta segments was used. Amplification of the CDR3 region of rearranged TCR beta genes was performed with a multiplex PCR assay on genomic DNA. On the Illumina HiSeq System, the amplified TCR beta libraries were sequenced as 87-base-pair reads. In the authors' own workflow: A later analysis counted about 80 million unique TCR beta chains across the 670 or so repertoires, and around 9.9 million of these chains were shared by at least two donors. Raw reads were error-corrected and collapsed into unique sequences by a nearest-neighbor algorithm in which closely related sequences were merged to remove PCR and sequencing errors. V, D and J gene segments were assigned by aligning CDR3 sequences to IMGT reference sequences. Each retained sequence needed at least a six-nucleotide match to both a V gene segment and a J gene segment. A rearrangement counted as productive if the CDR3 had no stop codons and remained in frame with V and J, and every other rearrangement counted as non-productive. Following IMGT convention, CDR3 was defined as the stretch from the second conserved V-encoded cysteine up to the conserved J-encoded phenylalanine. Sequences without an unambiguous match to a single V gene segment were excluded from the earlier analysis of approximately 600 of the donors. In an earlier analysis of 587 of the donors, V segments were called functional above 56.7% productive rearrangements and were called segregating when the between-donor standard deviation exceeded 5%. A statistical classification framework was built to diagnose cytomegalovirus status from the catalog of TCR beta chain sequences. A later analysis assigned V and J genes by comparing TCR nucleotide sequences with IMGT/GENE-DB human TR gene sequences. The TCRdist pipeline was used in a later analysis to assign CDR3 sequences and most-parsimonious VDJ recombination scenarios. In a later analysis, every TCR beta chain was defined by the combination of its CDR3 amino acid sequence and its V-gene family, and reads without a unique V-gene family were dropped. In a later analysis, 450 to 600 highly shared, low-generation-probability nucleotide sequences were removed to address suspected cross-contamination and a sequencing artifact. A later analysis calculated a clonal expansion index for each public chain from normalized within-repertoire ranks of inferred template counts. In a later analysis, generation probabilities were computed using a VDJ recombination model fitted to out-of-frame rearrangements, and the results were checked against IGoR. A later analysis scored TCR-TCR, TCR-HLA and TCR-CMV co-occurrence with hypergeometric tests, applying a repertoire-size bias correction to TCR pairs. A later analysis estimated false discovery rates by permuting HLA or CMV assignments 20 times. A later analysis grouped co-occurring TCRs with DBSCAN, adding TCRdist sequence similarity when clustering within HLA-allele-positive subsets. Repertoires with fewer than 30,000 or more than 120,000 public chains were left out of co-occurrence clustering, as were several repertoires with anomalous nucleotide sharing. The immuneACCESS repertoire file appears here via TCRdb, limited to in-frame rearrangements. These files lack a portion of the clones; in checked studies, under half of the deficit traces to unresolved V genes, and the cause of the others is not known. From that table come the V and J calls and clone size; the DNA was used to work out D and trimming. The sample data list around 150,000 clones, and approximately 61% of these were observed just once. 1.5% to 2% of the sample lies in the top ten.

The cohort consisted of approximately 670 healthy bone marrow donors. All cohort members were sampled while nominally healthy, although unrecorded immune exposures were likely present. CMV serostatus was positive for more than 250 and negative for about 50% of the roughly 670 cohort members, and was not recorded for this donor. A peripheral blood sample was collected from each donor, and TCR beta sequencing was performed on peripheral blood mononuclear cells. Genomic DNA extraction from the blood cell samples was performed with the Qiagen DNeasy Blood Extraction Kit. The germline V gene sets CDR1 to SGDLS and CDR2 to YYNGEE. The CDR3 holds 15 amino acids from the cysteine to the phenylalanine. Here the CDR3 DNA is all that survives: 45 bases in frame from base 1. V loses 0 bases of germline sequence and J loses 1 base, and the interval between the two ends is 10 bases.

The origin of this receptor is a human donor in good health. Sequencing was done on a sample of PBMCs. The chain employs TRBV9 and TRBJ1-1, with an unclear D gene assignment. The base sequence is TGTGCCAGCAGCGTAGATCAACAGCCGAACACTGAAGCTTTCTTT. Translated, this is CASSVDQQPNTEAFF. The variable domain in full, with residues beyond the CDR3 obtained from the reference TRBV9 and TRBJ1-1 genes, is DSGVTQTPKHLITATGQRVTLRCSPRSGDLSVYWYQQSLDQGLQFLIQYYNGEERAKGNILERFSAQQFPDLHSELNLSSLELGDSALYFCASSVDQQPNTEAFFGQGTRLTVV.